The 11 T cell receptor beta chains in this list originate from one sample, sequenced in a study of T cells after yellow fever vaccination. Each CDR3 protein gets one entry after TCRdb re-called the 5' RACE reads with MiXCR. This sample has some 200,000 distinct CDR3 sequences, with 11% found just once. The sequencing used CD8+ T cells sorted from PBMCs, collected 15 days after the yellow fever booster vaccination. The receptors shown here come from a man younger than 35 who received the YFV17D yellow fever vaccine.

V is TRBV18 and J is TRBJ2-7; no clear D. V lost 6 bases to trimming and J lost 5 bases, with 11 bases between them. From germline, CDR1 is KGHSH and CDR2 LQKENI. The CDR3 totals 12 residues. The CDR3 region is CASSRTPNEQYV. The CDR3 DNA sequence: TGTGCCAGCTCCCGGACCCCTAACGAGCAGTACGTC.

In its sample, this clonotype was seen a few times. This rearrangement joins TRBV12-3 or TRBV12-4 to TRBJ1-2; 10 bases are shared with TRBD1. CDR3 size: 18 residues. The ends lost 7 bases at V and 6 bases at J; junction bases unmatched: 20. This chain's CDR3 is CASTYWATPTGGTDGYTF. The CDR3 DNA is TGTGCCAGCACCTATTGGGCCACCCCGACAGGGGGCACGGATGGCTACACCTTC.

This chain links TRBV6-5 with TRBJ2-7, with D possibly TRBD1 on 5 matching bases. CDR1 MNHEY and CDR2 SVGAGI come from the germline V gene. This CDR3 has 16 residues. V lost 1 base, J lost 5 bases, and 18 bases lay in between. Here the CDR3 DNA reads TGTGCCAGCAGTTACTACCTGCTGCAAAGGGGCAACGAGCAGTACGTC. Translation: CASSYYLLQRGNEQYV.

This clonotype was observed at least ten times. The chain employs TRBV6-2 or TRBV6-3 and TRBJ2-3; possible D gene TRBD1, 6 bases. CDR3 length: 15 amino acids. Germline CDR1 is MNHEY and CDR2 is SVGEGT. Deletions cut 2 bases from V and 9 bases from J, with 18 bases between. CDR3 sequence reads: CASSYEGGTPGTQYF. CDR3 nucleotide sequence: TGTGCCAGCAGTTACGAAGGGGGAACCCCAGGGACGCAGTATTTT.

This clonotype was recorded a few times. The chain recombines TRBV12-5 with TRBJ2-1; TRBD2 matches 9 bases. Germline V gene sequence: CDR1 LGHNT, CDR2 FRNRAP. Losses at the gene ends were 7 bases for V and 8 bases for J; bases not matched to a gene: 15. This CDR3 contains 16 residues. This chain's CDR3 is CASVKTPRRGGDEQFF. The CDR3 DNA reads TGTGCTAGTGTCAAAACACCTAGGCGGGGGGGCGATGAGCAGTTCTTC.

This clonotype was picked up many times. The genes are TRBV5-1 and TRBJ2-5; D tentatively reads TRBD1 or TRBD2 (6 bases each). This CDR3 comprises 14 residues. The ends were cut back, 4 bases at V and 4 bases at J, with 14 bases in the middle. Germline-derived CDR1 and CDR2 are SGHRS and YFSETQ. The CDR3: CASSILQGGETQYF. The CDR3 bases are TGCGCCAGCAGCATCCTACAGGGAGGAGAGACCCAGTACTTC.

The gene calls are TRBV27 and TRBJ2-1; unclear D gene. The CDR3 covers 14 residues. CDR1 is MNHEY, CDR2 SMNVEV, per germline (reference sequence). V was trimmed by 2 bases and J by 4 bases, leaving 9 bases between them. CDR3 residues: CASSLGMFYNEQFF. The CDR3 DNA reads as TGTGCCAGCAGTTTAGGGATGTTTTACAATGAGCAGTTCTTC.

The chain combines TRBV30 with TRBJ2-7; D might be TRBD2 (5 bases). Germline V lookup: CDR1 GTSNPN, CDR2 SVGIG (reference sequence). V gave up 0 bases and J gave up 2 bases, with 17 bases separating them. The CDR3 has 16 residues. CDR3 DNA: TGTGCCTGGAGTGTAATTCGTCGGACGGGAACCTACGAGCAGTACTTC. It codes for CAWSVIRRTGTYEQYF.

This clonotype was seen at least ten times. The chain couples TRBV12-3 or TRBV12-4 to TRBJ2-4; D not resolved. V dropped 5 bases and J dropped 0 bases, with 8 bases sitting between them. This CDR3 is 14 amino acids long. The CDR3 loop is CASSDGLAKNIQYF. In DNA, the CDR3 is TGTGCCAGCAGTGATGGTTTAGCCAAAAACATTCAGTACTTC.

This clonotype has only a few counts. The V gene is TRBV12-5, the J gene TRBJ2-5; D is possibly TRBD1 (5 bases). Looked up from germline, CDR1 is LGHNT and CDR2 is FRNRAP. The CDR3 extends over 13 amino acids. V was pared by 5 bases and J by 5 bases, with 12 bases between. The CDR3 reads CASGLAGIETQYF. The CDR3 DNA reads TGTGCTAGTGGTCTTGCAGGGATCGAGACCCAGTACTTC.

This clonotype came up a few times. Written as DNA, the CDR3 is TGTGCCAGCAGCTTAGCTCTAGCGGGAGTAAACACCGGGGAGCTGTTTTTT. It specifies CASSLALAGVNTGELFF. V is TRBV7-6 and J is TRBJ2-2, with TRBD2 matching 10 bases. CDR3 size: 17 residues. CDR1 and CDR2 from the germline V gene are SGHVS and FNYEAQ. V dropped 0 bases and J dropped 2; count of bases not matched to a gene: 3.